These T cell receptor beta chains were read from a single sample in a study of control samples from healthy donors and cancer patients. Libraries were prepared by immunoSEQ multiplex PCR; TCRdb keeps only in-frame clonotypes and omits some of them. The table includes about 99,000 clones, approximately 90% detected once. Sequencing was carried out using PBMCs. The receptor set was obtained from a man in his 60s with lung cancer. Both conserved end residues are part of each CDR3. A D gene is named only where the DNA matches it firmly. Rows may omit the clone size; those that give it use once, few, many or a size class.

v_gene	abundance	j_gene	d_gene	CDR3aa	CDR3nt
TRBV27	.	TRBJ2-6	.	CASSLNFHTGANVLTF	TGTGCCAGCAGTTTAAATTTCCATACTGGGGCCAACGTCCTGACTTTC
TRBV6-6	.	TRBJ2-2	TRBD2	CATWLAGASSPGELFF	TGTGCCACATGGCTAGCGGGGGCCAGTAGCCCCGGGGAGCTGTTTTTT
TRBV7-6	few	TRBJ1-1	.	CASSLGQYTEAFF	TGTGCCAGCAGCTTAGGACAGTACACTGAAGCTTTCTTT
TRBV5-1	.	TRBJ1-6	TRBD1	CASSPDRGKNSPLHF	TGCGCCAGCAGTCCGGACAGGGGCAAAAATTCACCCCTCCACTTT
TRBV7-9	.	TRBJ1-2	.	CASSLPGVDYGYTF	TGTGCCAGCAGCTTGCCAGGAGTCGACTATGGCTACACCTTC
TRBV6-5	.	TRBJ2-2	.	CASSYSTGSWLFF	TGTGCCAGCAGTTACTCGACTGGGAGTTGGTTGTTTTTT
TRBV12-3/TRBV12-4	.	TRBJ1-5	.	CASSLATQPQHF	TGTGCCAGCAGTTTAGCGACCCAGCCCCAGCATTTT
TRBV3-1/TRBV3-2	.	TRBJ1-2	TRBD1	CASSLDRESGYTF	TGTGCCAGCAGCCTAGACAGGGAGTCCGGCTACACCTTC
TRBV5-1	once	TRBJ1-1	.	CASSLLGGLQDTEAFF	TGCGCCAGCAGCCTCTTGGGGGGTTTACAGGACACTGAAGCTTTCTTT
TRBV6-4	.	TRBJ1-6	.	CASRISTAYNSPLHF	TGTGCCAGCAGAATCTCGACCGCCTATAATTCACCCCTCCACTTT
TRBV24-1	.	TRBJ1-6	.	CATSDATKNSPLHF	TGTGCCACCAGTGATGCCACCAAGAATTCACCCCTCCACTTT
TRBV7-3	.	TRBJ2-1	TRBD1	CASSSGTGGVDEQFF	TGTGCCAGCAGCAGCGGGACAGGGGGCGTCGATGAGCAGTTCTTC
TRBV6-5	many	TRBJ2-3	TRBD1	CASNLQGAADTQYF	TGTGCCAGCAACCTACAGGGGGCCGCAGATACGCAGTATTTT
TRBV3-1/TRBV3-2	.	TRBJ1-2	.	CASSYRLNYGYTF	TGTGCCAGCAGCTACAGGCTAAACTATGGCTACACCTTC
TRBV6-5	.	TRBJ2-7	.	CASSYSMGDATYEQYF	TGTGCCAGCAGTTACTCGATGGGGGACGCGACCTACGAGCAGTACTTC
TRBV6-5	.	TRBJ1-2	TRBD1	CASSPTAGGGWGYTF	TGTGCCAGCAGTCCCACGGCAGGGGGCGGTTGGGGCTACACCTTC
TRBV7-2	.	TRBJ2-1	.	CASSLSSRGSYNEQFF	TGTGCCAGCAGCTTAAGCTCCAGGGGCTCCTACAATGAGCAGTTCTTC
TRBV18	.	TRBJ1-2	.	CASSLPQGSYDGYTF	TGTGCCAGCTCACTCCCACAGGGTTCGTACGATGGCTACACCTTC
TRBV7-9	.	TRBJ1-3	.	CASIVRAGNTIYF	TGTGCCAGCATAGTCAGGGCTGGAAACACCATATATTTT
TRBV6-1	.	TRBJ1-3	.	CASSELDQFSGNTIYF	TGTGCCAGCAGTGAATTGGACCAATTCTCTGGAAACACCATATATTTT
TRBV24-1	once	TRBJ2-1	TRBD2	CATSRLAGGFNEQFF	TGTGCCACCAGTAGACTAGCGGGGGGGTTCAATGAGCAGTTCTTC
TRBV30	.	TRBJ1-2	.	CAWTPKGYGYTF	TGTGCCTGGACTCCAAAGGGCTATGGCTACACCTTC
TRBV6-5	.	TRBJ1-1	TRBD1	CASSYDRTGGNTEAFF	TGTGCCAGCAGTTACGATCGGACAGGTGGGAACACTGAAGCTTTCTTT
TRBV5-1	.	TRBJ2-3	.	CASSFSEPNDTQYF	TGCGCCAGCAGCTTTAGCGAACCTAACGATACGCAGTATTTT
TRBV3-1/TRBV3-2	.	TRBJ1-2	TRBD1	CASSQDNRGNYGYTF	TGTGCCAGCAGCCAAGACAACAGGGGGAACTATGGCTACACCTTC
TRBV7-2	.	TRBJ1-2	.	CASSLTRDGRFYGYTF	TGTGCCAGCAGCTTAACTCGGGACGGAAGATTTTATGGCTACACCTTC
TRBV10-3	.	TRBJ1-3	.	CAISVGGNSGNTIYF	TGTGCCATCAGTGTGGGGGGAAACTCTGGAAACACCATATATTTT
TRBV7-9	.	TRBJ1-1	.	CASSLDAGTEAFF	TGTGCCAGCAGCTTAGATGCGGGCACTGAAGCTTTCTTT
TRBV24-1	.	TRBJ2-2	.	CATSGPGRVTGELFF	TGTGCCACCAGTGGCCCGGGCAGGGTCACCGGGGAGCTGTTTTTT
TRBV18	.	TRBJ2-5	.	CASSPAGTPRRTQYF	TGTGCCAGCTCACCTGCCGGGACCCCTCGGAGGACCCAGTACTTC
TRBV2	.	TRBJ2-6	.	CASAPRAGANVLTF	TGTGCCAGCGCCCCGAGGGCTGGGGCCAACGTCCTGACTTTC
TRBV5-1	.	TRBJ1-4	.	CASSLEARTKTNEKLFF	TGCGCCAGCAGCTTGGAGGCCAGGACTAAAACTAATGAAAAACTGTTTTTT
TRBV5-5	.	TRBJ1-1	.	CASSLERTALKAFF	TGTGCCAGCAGCTTGGAACGGACAGCCCTCAAAGCTTTCTTT
TRBV2	.	TRBJ1-5	TRBD1	CASGEQGFNQPQHF	TGTGCCAGCGGGGAACAGGGGTTCAATCAGCCCCAGCATTTT
TRBV6-2/TRBV6-3	few	TRBJ2-1	.	CASSYSRAVDEQFF	TGTGCCAGCAGTTACTCGAGGGCTGTCGACGAGCAGTTCTTC
TRBV6-5	.	TRBJ1-2	.	CASSYKEEGDYGYTF	TGTGCCAGCAGTTACAAGGAAGAGGGGGACTATGGCTACACCTTC
TRBV21-1	.	TRBJ1-1	.	CASSNSPEGAEAFF	TGTGCCAGCAGCAATTCCCCCGAAGGGGCTGAAGCTTTCTTT
TRBV28	.	TRBJ1-1	.	CASSSGALNTEAFF	TGTGCCAGCAGTTCCGGGGCCCTGAACACTGAAGCTTTCTTT
TRBV3-1/TRBV3-2	.	TRBJ2-1	TRBD2	CASSQQRTSDEQFF	TGTGCCAGCAGCCAACAACGGACTAGCGATGAGCAGTTCTTC
TRBV10-1	.	TRBJ1-3	.	CASTDGSSGNTIYF	TGCGCCAGCACTGACGGAAGCTCTGGAAACACCATATATTTT
TRBV6-5	.	TRBJ1-1	.	CASSYSQRNTEAFF	TGTGCCAGCAGTTACTCGCAACGGAACACTGAAGCTTTCTTT
TRBV3-1/TRBV3-2	.	TRBJ1-2	.	CASSQVGDANYGYTF	TGTGCCAGCAGCCAAGTCGGGGACGCTAACTATGGCTACACCTTC
TRBV27	.	TRBJ1-1	TRBD1	CASSSRGQGLMNTEAFF	TGTGCCAGCAGTTCGAGGGGACAGGGACTTATGAACACTGAAGCTTTCTTT
TRBV7-9	.	TRBJ2-5	TRBD1	CASSLDRGFGETQYF	TGTGCCAGCAGCTTAGACAGGGGGTTTGGAGAGACCCAGTACTTC
TRBV29-1	.	TRBJ2-3	.	CSVVIPSTDTQYF	TGCAGCGTTGTAATACCGAGCACAGATACGCAGTATTTT
TRBV7-3	.	TRBJ2-1	TRBD2	CASSLGLAGGNEQFF	TGTGCCAGCAGCCTTGGACTAGCGGGGGGTAATGAGCAGTTCTTC
TRBV6-2/TRBV6-3	once	TRBJ1-4	.	CASSDREKLFF	TGTGCCAGCAGTGACAGAGAAAAACTGTTTTTT
TRBV6-5	.	TRBJ2-3	.	CASSSQTAGSADTQYF	TGTGCCAGCAGTTCCCAGACGGCAGGGAGCGCAGATACGCAGTATTTT
TRBV5-1	.	TRBJ2-3	.	CASSLGGPTDTQYF	TGCGCCAGCAGCTTAGGGGGGCCCACAGATACGCAGTATTTT
TRBV7-3	.	TRBJ1-1	.	CASSLLGGQNTEAFF	TGTGCCAGCAGCTTATTAGGGGGGCAGAACACTGAAGCTTTCTTT
TRBV27	.	TRBJ2-3	.	CASSGTALNTDTQYF	TGTGCCAGCAGTGGAACAGCGCTAAACACAGATACGCAGTATTTT